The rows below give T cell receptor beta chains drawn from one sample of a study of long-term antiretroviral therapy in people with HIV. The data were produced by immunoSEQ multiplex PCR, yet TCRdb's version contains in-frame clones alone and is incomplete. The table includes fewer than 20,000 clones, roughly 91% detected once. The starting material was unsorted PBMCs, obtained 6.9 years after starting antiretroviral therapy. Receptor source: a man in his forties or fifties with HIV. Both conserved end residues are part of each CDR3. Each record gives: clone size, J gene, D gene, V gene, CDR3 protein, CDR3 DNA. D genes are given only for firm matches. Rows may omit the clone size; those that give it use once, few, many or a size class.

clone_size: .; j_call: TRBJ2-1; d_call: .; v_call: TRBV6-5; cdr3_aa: CASSTMFVQFF; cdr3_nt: TGTGCCAGCAGTACGATGTTTGTGCAGTTCTTC
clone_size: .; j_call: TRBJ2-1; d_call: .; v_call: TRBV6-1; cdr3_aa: CASSYLSEQFF; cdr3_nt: TGTGCCAGCAGTTATTTAAGTGAGCAGTTCTTC
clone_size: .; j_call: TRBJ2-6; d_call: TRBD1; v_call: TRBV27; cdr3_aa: CASRRTGGSSGANVLTF; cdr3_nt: TGTGCCAGCAGGAGGACAGGGGGTTCCTCTGGGGCCAACGTCCTGACTTTC
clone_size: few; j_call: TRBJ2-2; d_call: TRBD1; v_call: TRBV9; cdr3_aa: CASSVAQGATGELFF; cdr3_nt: TGTGCCAGCAGCGTAGCGCAGGGGGCCACCGGGGAGCTGTTTTTT
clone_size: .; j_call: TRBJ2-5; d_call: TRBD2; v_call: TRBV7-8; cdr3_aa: CASSPRLAIGETQYF; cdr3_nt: TGTGCCAGCAGCCCCCGACTAGCGATAGGAGAGACCCAGTACTTC
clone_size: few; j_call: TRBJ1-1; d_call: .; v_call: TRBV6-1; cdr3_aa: CASSEAWGGTEAFF; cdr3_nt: TGTGCCAGCAGTGAAGCCTGGGGGGGGACTGAAGCTTTCTTT
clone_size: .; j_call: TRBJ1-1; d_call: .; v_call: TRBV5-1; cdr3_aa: CASSLEYGTDTEAFF; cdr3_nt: TGCGCCAGCAGCTTGGAGTATGGGACGGACACTGAAGCTTTCTTT
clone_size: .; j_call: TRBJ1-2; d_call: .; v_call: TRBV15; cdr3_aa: CATSSRVFEGNYGYTF; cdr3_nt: TGTGCCACCAGCAGTAGAGTTTTCGAGGGTAACTATGGCTACACCTTC
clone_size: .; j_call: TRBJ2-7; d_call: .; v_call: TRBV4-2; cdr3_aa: CASSQIVGTYEQYF; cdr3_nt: TGTGCCAGCAGCCAAATCGTCGGGACCTACGAGCAGTACTTC
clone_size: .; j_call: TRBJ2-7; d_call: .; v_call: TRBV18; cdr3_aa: CASSQGRQAYEQYF; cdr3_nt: TGTGCCAGCTCCCAAGGGAGACAGGCGTACGAGCAGTACTTC